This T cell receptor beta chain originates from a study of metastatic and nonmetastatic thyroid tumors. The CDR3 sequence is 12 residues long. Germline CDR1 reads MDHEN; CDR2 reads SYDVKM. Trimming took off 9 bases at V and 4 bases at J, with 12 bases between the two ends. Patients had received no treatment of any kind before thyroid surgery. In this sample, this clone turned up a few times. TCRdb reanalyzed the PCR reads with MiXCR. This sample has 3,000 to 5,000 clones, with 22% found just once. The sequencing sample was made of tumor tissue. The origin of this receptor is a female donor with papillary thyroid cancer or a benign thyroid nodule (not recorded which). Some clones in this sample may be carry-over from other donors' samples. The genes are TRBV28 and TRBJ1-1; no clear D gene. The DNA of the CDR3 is TGTGCCAGTCAGGTGGTCCGCACTGAAGCTTTCTTT. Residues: CASQVVRTEAFF.